The rows below give T cell receptor beta chains drawn from one sample of a study of blood T cell repertoires in COVID-19. Only in-frame clones appear in the TCRdb table, and some are missing; sequencing was by immunoSEQ multiplex PCR. The sample records some 200,000 clones, approximately 85% being singletons. The specimen was PBMCs or T cells enriched from blood (not recorded which). Receptor source: a man aged 35-49 years who had recovered from COVID-19. Both conserved end residues are part of each CDR3. A D gene is named only where the DNA matches it firmly. The size field is filled for only some rows; it gives once, few, many or a size class.

J | size | V | D | DNA | CDR3
TRBJ2-1 | NA | TRBV19 | TRBD2 | TGTGCCAGTAGCCGTCAAAGCGGGAGTGAAGATGAGCAGTTCTTC | CASSRQSGSEDEQFF
TRBJ2-1 | NA | TRBV6-5 | NA | TGTGCCAGCAGTTACTCGAGTCTAGGGGAGGTCAATGAGCAGTTCTTC | CASSYSSLGEVNEQFF
TRBJ2-2 | NA | TRBV7-9 | TRBD2 | TGTGCCACCCCTGATGGGGGGAGGGACAACACCGGGGAGCTGTTTTTT | CATPDGGRDNTGELFF
TRBJ2-1 | NA | TRBV19 | TRBD2 | TGTGCCAGTAGCGCTAGCGGGTACAATGAGCAGTTCTTC | CASSASGYNEQFF
TRBJ1-5 | NA | TRBV9 | TRBD1 | TGTGCCAGCAGCGTAGTCGGACAGGGAAAGAGGGTTCAGCCCCAGCATTTT | CASSVVGQGKRVQPQHF
TRBJ2-5 | NA | TRBV28 | TRBD2 | TGTGCCAGCCGACTAGCGGGTGAAGAGACCCAGTACTTC | CASRLAGEETQYF
TRBJ1-5 | NA | TRBV25-1 | NA | TGTGCCAGCAGTGAATCGGGGGGGAACAATCAGCCCCAGCATTTT | CASSESGGNNQPQHF
TRBJ1-1 | NA | TRBV4-3 | TRBD1 | TGCGCCAGCAGAGACAGGGAAGACACTGAAGCTTTCTTT | CASRDREDTEAFF
TRBJ2-5 | NA | TRBV19 | TRBD1 | TGTGCCACCGGACAGGAACAATCGGGGAAGACCCAGTACTTC | CATGQEQSGKTQYF
TRBJ1-1 | once | TRBV30 | NA | TGTGCCTGGAGTGCACAGGGCACTGAAGCTTTCTTT | CAWSAQGTEAFF
TRBJ2-2 | NA | TRBV7-3 | TRBD1 | TGTGCCAGCAGCGACAGGGCGAACACCGGGGAGCTGTTTTTT | CASSDRANTGELFF